The 14 T cell receptor beta chains in this list originate from one sample, sequenced in a study of blood T cell repertoires in COVID-19. Clones were read by immunoSEQ multiplex PCR, and TCRdb kept only the in-frame ones, dropping some. The table includes more than 100,000 clones, over 75% detected once. The sequencing input was peripheral blood. Every receptor here comes from a man aged 70-80 years with active COVID-19.

The V call is TRBV27, the J call TRBJ1-5; maybe TRBD1 (5 bases). The ends were cut back, 0 bases at V and 6 bases at J, with 21 bases in the middle. The germline gives CDR1 MNHEY, CDR2 SMNVEV (reference sequence). The CDR3 has 18 residues. The CDR3 DNA sequence: TGTGCCAGCAGTTTATCCGAACCGGGACTTGTCACGGGTCAGCCCCAGCATTTT. Residues: CASSLSEPGLVTGQPQHF.

The rearrangement joins TRBV27 to TRBJ2-7; 9 bases fit TRBD1. After removal of 5 bases from V and 4 bases from J, the junction contained 9 bases not matched to a gene. This CDR3 contains 15 residues. CDR1 is MNHEY, CDR2 SMNVEV, per germline (reference sequence). The CDR3: CASSQPRQGGYEQYF. CDR3 coding DNA: TGTGCCAGCAGTCAACCTAGACAGGGGGGTTACGAGCAGTACTTC.

As regards this clone: This same CDR3 is encoded by further DNA sequences in the sample. This sequence joins TRBV29-1 and TRBJ2-1; TRBD2 matches at 7 bases. Losses at the gene ends were 4 bases for V and 0 bases for J; bases not matched to a gene: 3. Germline CDR1 is SQVTM and CDR2 is ANQGSEA. This CDR3 contains 14 residues. In nucleotides, the CDR3 is TGCAGCGTTGCGGGAGGTAGCTCCTACAATGAGCAGTTCTTC. Its translation is CSVAGGSSYNEQFF.

The chain recombines TRBV5-4 with TRBJ2-7, with a possible D match to TRBD1 (6 bases). CDR3 length: 13 amino acids. The V end lost 10 bases, the J end lost 2 bases, and 16 bases lay between the germline ends. Germline CDR1 reads SGHNT; CDR2 reads YYREEE (reference sequence). This CDR3 is CAGSDRQTYEQYF. DNA of the CDR3: TGTGCCGGTAGCGACAGGCAGACCTACGAGCAGTACTTC. Using reference TRBV5-4 and TRBJ2-7 for the parts outside the CDR3, the full variable domain is ETGVTQSPTHLIKTRGQQVTLRCSSQSGHNTVSWYQQALGQGPQFIFQYYREEENGRGNFPPRFSGLQFPNYSSELNVNALELDDSALYLCAGSDRQTYEQYFGPGTRLTVT.

J is TRBJ2-5 and V is TRBV19; TRBD2 aligns across 8 bases. Trimming at V came to 4 bases and at J to 3 bases, leaving 1 base not matched to a gene. Germline V gene data show CDR1 as LNHDA and CDR2 as SQIVND (reference sequence). The CDR3 is made up of 13 amino acids. The CDR3 coding sequence is TGTGCCAGTAGTAAGACTAGCGAAGAGACCCAGTACTTC. It translates to CASSKTSEETQYF. Based on the CDR3 plus reference TRBV19 and TRBJ2-5, the full variable domain is DGGITQSPKYLFRKEGQNVTLSCEQNLNHDAMYWYRQDPGQGLRLIYYSQIVNDFQKGDIAEGYSVSREKKESFPLTVTSAQKNPTAFYLCASSKTSEETQYFGPGTRLLVL.

This clone was counted only a few times. V and J are TRBV7-3 and TRBJ1-1, with D perhaps matching TRBD1 (6 bases). Trimming shortened V by 4 bases and J by 4 bases, and 13 bases separated the two germline ends. The CDR3 totals 14 residues. CDR1 is SGHTA and CDR2 is FQGTGA in the germline V gene. The chain's CDR3 is CASSSPGEGTEAFF. CDR3 nucleotide sequence: TGTGCCAGCAGCTCTCCAGGGGAGGGCACTGAAGCTTTCTTT.

J is TRBJ1-2 and V is TRBV19; D gene uncertain. The V and J ends lost 6 bases and 1 base respectively, with 12 bases between them. Germline V gives CDR1 LNHDA, CDR2 SQIVND (reference sequence). This CDR3 contains 14 residues. CDR3 bases: TGTGCCAGTAGCCCTTTAATCGGTAACTATGGCTACACCTTC. It translates to CASSPLIGNYGYTF.

This rearrangement joins TRBV14 to TRBJ1-4; 9 positions agree with TRBD1. CDR1 is SGHDN, CDR2 FVKESK, per germline. The CDR3 runs 14 residues. The junction had 8 bases not matched to a gene; V was cut back by 5 bases and J by 10 bases. The CDR3 bases are TGTGCCAGCAGCGGGACAGGGAGGAGTGGAAAACTGTTTTTT. The encoded protein is CASSGTGRSGKLFF.

V and J are TRBV27 and TRBJ2-3, with unresolved D. Germline V gene lookup returns CDR1 MNHEY and CDR2 SMNVEV (reference sequence). V lost 4 bases and J 4 bases, leaving 9 bases between the germline ends. The CDR3 totals 13 residues. The CDR3 DNA follows: TGTGCCAGCAGTTCTGTGAGCCCAGATACGCAGTATTTT. The encoded protein is CASSSVSPDTQYF.

The rearrangement links TRBV5-4 to TRBJ2-4; 7 nucleotides match TRBD1. CDR3 length: 14 residues. Trimming removed 4 bases from V and 8 bases from J; junction bases left unmatched: 9. The V gene's germline CDR1 is SGHNT and CDR2 YYREEE (reference sequence). This CDR3 is CASSRRQGGDIQYF. CDR3 nucleotides: TGTGCCAGCAGCAGAAGACAGGGCGGCGACATTCAGTACTTC.

V is TRBV20-1 and J is TRBJ2-2; TRBD2 aligns across 12 bases. Germline trimming cut 3 bases from V and 5 bases from J; bases unmatched to any gene: 16. CDR1 is DFQATT, CDR2 SNEGSKA, per germline (reference sequence). The CDR3 has 19 residues. The DNA of the CDR3 is TGCAGTGCTAGTCCAGCCACGGCTAGCGGGAGGGAAAGGACCGGGGAGCTGTTTTTT. This codes for CSASPATASGRERTGELFF.

The rearrangement uses TRBV6-5 and TRBJ2-1; D is undetermined. This CDR3 comprises 15 residues. Trimming removed 7 bases at V and 6 bases at J, with 19 bases between. Germline CDR1 MNHEY, CDR2 SVGAGI. This CDR3 reads CASTPTVQSLNEQFF. The CDR3, as DNA: TGTGCCAGCACCCCCACGGTGCAATCCCTCAATGAGCAGTTCTTC.

The chain links TRBV7-2 to TRBJ2-7; D ambiguous. CDR3 length: 12 amino acids. From germline, CDR1 is SGHTA and CDR2 FQGNSA. The germline V and J ends were trimmed by 5 bases and 3 bases, with 8 bases remaining between them. This chain's CDR3 is CASSAESYEQYF. The CDR3 coding sequence is TGTGCCAGCAGCGCGGAGAGCTACGAGCAGTACTTC.

The gene calls are TRBV30 and TRBJ1-3; D might be TRBD1 (6 bases). This CDR3 comprises 15 residues. Germline lookup yields CDR1 GTSNPN and CDR2 SVGIG (reference sequence). V lost 4 bases and J lost 4, with 17 bases in between. CDR3 in amino acids: CAWKLGQHAGNTIYF. CDR3 sequence (DNA): TGTGCCTGGAAACTTGGACAGCACGCAGGAAACACCATATATTTT.